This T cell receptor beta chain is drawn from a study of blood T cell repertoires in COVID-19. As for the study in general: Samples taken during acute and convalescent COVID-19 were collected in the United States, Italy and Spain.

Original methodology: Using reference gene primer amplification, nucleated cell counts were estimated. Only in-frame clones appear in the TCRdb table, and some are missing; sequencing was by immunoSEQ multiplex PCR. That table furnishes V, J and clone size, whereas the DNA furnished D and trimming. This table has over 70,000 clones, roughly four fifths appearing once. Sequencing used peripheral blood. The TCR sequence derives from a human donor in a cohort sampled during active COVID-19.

The CDR3 here is CASSLGGTGIYEQYF. CDR3 bases: TGTGCCAGCAGCTTGGGTGGGACAGGGATATACGAGCAGTACTTC. V and J are TRBV5-6 and TRBJ2-7; the match to TRBD1 covers 9 bases. The trim removed 0 bases at V and 4 bases at J, leaving 5 bases unmatched. CDR3 length equals 15 residues. Germline V gene sequence: CDR1 SGHDT, CDR2 YYEEEE.